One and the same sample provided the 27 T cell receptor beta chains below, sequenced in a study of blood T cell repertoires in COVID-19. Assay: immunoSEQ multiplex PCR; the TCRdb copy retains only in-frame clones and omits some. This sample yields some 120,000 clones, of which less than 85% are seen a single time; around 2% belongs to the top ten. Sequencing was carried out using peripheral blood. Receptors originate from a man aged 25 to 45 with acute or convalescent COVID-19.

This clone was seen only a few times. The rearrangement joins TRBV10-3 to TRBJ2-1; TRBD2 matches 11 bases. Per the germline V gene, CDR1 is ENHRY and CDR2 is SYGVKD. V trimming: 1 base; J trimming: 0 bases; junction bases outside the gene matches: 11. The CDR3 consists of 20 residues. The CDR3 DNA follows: TGTGCCATCAGTGAGTTGAGCCTAGCGGGAGGCCAGAGCTCCTACAATGAGCAGTTCTTC. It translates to CAISELSLAGGQSSYNEQFF.

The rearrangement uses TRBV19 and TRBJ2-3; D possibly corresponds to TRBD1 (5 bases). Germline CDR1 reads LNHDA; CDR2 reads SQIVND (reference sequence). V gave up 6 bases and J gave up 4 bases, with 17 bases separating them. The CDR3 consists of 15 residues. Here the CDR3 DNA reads TGTGCCAGTAGCCACCGACAGTTAGGAGCAGATACGCAGTATTTT. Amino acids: CASSHRQLGADTQYF. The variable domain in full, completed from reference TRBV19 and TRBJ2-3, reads DGGITQSPKYLFRKEGQNVTLSCEQNLNHDAMYWYRQDPGQGLRLIYYSQIVNDFQKGDIAEGYSVSREKKESFPLTVTSAQKNPTAFYLCASSHRQLGADTQYFGPGTRLTVL.

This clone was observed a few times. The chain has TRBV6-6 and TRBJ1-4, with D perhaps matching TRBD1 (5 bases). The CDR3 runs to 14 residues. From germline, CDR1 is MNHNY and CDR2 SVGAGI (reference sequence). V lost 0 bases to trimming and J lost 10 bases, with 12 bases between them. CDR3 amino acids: CASSYSFGRGKLFF. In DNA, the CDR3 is TGTGCCAGCAGTTACTCGTTTGGGAGGGGAAAACTGTTTTTT.

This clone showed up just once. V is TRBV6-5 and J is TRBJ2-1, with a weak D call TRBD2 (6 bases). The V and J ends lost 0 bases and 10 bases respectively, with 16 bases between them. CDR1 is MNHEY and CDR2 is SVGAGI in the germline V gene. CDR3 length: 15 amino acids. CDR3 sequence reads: CASSYSTSGGFEQFF. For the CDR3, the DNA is TGTGCCAGCAGTTACTCGACCAGTGGGGGGTTCGAGCAGTTCTTC.

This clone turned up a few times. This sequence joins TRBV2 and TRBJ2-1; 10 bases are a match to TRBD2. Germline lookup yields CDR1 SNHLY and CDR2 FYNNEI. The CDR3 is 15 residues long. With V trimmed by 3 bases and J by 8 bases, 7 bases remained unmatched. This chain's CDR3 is CASSESSGGSDEQFF. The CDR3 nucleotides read TGTGCCAGCAGTGAGAGTAGCGGGGGGAGTGATGAGCAGTTCTTC.

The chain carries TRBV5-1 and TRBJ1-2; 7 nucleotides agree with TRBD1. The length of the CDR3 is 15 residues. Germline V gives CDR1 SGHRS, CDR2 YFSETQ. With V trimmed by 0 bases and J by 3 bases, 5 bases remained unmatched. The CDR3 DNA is TGCGCCAGCAGCTTGGGAGCAGGGGGTGACTATGGCTACACCTTC. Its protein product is CASSLGAGGDYGYTF.

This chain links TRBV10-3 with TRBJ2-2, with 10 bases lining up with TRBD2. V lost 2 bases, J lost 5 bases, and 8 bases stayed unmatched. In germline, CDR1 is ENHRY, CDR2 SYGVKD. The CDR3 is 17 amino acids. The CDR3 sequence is CAISETSSGRQTGELFF. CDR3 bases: TGTGCCATCAGTGAGACGTCTAGCGGGAGACAAACCGGGGAGCTGTTTTTT.

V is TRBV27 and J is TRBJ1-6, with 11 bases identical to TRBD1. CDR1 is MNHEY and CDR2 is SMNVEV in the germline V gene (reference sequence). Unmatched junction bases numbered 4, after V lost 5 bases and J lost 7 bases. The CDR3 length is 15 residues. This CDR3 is CASSPGQGANSPLHF. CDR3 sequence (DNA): TGTGCCAGCAGTCCAGGACAGGGGGCGAATTCACCCCTCCACTTT.

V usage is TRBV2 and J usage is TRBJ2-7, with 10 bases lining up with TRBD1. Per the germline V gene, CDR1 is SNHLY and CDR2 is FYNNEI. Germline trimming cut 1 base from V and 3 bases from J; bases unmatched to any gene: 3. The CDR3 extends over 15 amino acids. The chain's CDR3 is CASSEGQGALYEQYV. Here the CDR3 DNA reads TGTGCCAGCAGTGAAGGACAGGGGGCTCTCTACGAGCAGTACGTC.

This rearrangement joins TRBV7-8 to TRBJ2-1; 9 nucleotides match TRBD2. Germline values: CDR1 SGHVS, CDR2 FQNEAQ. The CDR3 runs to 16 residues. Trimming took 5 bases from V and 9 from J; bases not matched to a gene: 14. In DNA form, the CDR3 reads TGTGCCAGCAGCCCTATTTCGGGCGGGAGGGCTGGTGAGCAGTTCTTC. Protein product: CASSPISGGRAGEQFF.

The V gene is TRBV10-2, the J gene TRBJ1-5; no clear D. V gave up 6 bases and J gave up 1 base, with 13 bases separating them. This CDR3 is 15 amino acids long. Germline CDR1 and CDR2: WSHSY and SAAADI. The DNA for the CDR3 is TGCGCCAGCAGGATCGGCGGTGTAAGCAATCAGCCCCAGCATTTT. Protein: CASRIGGVSNQPQHF.

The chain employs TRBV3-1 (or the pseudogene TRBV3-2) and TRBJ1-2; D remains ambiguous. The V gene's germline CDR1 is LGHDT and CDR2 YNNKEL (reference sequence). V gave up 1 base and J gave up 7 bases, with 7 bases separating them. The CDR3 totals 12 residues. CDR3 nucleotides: TGTGCCAGCAGCCAAGTGAGGGCTGGCTACACCTTC. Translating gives CASSQVRAGYTF.

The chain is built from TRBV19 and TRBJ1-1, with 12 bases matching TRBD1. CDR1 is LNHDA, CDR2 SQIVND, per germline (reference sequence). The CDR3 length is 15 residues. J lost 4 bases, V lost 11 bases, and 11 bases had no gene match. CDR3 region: CASTLGQGAVTEAFF. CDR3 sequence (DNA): TGTGCCTCTACCTTGGGACAGGGGGCGGTCACTGAAGCTTTCTTT.

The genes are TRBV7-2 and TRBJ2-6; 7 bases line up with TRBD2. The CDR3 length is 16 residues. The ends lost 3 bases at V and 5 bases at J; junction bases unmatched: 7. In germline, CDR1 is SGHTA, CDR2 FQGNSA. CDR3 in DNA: TGTGCCAGCAGCTTCCAAAGCGGGGACTGGGCCAACGTCCTGACTTTC. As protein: CASSFQSGDWANVLTF.

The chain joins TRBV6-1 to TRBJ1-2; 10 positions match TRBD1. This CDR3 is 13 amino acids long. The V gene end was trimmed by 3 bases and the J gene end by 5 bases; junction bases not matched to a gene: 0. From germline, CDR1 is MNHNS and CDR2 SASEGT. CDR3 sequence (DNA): TGTGCCAGCAGTGAGGGACAGGGGTATGGCTACACCTTC. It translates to CASSEGQGYGYTF.

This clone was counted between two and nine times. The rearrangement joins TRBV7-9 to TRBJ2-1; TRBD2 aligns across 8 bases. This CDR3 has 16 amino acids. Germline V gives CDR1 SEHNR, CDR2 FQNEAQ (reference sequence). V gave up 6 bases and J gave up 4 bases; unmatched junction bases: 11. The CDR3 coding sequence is TGTGCCAGCAGTACAGCGGGAGCGCTCTTTTACAATGAGCAGTTCTTC. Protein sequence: CASSTAGALFYNEQFF.

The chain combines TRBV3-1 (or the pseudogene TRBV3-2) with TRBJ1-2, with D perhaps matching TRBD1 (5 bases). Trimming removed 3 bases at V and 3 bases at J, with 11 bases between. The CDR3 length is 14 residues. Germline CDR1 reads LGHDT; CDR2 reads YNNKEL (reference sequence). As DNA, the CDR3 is TGTGCCAGCAGCCAGGCCCAAGGGGACTATGGCTACACCTTC. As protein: CASSQAQGDYGYTF.

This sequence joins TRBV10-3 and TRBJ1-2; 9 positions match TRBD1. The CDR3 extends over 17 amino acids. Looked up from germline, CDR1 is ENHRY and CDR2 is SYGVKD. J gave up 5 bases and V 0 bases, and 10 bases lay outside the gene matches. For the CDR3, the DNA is TGTGCCATCAGTGAGTCGACAGGGGGGCTCGACGATTATGGCTACACCTTC. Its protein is CAISESTGGLDDYGYTF.

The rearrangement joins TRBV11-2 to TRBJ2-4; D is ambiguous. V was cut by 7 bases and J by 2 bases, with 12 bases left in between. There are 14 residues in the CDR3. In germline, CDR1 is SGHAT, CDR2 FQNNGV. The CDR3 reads CASTDGSSKNIQYF. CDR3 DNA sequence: TGTGCCAGCACCGACGGGTCCTCCAAAAACATTCAGTACTTC.

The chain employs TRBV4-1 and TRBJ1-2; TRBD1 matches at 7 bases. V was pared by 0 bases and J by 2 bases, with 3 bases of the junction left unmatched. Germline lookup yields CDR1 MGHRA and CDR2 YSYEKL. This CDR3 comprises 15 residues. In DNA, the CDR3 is TGCGCCAGCAGCCAAGATGTACAGGGGAACTATGGCTACACCTTC. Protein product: CASSQDVQGNYGYTF.

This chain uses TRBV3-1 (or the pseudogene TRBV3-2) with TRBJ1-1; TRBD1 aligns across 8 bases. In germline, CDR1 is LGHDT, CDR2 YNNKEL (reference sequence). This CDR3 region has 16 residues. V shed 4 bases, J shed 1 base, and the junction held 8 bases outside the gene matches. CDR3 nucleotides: TGTGCCAGCAGCCTCGTCCGACAGGGGAGGAACACTGAAGCTTTCTTT. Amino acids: CASSLVRQGRNTEAFF.

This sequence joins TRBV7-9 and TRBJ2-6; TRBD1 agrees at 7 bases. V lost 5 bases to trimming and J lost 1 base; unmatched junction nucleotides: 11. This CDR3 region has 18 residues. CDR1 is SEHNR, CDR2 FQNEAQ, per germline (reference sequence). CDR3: CASSGRQGFFSGANVLTF. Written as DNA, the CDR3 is TGTGCCAGCAGCGGCCGACAGGGTTTCTTTTCTGGGGCCAACGTCCTGACTTTC.

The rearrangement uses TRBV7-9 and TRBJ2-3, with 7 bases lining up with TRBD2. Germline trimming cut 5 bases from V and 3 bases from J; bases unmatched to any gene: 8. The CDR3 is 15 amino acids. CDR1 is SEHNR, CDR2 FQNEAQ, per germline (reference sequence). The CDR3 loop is CASSRSRGLTDTQYF. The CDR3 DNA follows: TGTGCCAGCAGCAGGTCGCGGGGGTTAACAGATACGCAGTATTTT.

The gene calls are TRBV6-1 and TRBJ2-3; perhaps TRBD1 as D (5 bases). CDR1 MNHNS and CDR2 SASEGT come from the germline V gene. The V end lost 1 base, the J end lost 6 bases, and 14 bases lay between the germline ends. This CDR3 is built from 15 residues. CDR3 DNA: TGTGCCAGCAGTGAAGAAGGTCGTTACAGGGATACGCAGTATTTT. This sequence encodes CASSEEGRYRDTQYF.

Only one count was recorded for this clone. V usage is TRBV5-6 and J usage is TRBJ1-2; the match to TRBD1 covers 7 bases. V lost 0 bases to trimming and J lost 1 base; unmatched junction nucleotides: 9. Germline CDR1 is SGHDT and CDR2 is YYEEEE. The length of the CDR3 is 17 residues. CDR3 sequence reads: CASSLAGQGVFNYGYTF. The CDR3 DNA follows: TGTGCCAGCAGCTTGGCGGGTCAGGGGGTTTTTAACTATGGCTACACCTTC.

The DNA of the CDR3 is TGCGCCAGCAGCCAAGATTCCCAACTCACTGAAGCTTTCTTT. Translating it yields CASSQDSQLTEAFF. The rearrangement links TRBV4-3 to TRBJ1-1; D is unclear. The germline gives CDR1 LGHNA, CDR2 YSLEER. The CDR3 runs 14 residues. V lost 0 bases to trimming and J lost 4 bases, with 9 bases between them.

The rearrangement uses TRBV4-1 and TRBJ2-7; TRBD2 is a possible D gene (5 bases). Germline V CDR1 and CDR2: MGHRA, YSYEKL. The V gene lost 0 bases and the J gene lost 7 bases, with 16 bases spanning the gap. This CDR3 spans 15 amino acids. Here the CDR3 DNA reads TGCGCCAGCAGCCAAGATGTTAGGACCCGGGGAGAGCAGTACGTC. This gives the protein CASSQDVRTRGEQYV.